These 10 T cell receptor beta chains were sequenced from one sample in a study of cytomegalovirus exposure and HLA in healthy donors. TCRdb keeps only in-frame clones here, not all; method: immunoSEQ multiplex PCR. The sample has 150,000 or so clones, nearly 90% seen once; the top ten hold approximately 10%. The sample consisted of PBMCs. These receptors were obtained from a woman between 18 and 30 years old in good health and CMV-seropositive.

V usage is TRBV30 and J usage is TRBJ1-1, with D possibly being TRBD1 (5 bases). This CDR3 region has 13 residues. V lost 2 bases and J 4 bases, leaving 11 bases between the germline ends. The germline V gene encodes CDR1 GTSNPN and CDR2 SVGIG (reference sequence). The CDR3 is CAWSYGQGTEAFF. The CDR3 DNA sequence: TGTGCCTGGAGTTATGGTCAGGGCACTGAAGCTTTCTTT. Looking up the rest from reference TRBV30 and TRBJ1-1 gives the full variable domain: SQTIHQWPATLVQPVGSPLSLECTVEGTSNPNLYWYRQAAGRGLQLLFYSVGIGQISSEVPQNLSASRPQDRQFILSSKKLLLSDSGFYLCAWSYGQGTEAFFGQGTRLTVV.

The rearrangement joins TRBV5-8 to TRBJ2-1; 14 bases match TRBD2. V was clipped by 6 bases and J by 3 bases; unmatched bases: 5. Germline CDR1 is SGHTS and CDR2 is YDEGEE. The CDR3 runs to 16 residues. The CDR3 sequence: CASTRTSGGYYNEQFF. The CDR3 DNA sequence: TGTGCCAGCACCCGGACTAGCGGGGGGTACTACAATGAGCAGTTCTTC.

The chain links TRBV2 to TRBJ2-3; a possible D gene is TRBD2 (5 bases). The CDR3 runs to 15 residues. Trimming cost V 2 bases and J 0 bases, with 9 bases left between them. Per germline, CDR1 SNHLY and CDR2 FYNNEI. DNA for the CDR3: TGTGCCAGCAGTGAACAGCGGACCAGCACAGATACGCAGTATTTT. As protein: CASSEQRTSTDTQYF.

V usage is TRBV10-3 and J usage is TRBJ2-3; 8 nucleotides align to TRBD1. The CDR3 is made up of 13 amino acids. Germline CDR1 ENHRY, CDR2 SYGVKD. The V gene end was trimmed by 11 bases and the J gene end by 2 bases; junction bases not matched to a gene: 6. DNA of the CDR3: TGTGCCGCCCGGGACAGGACCACAGATACGCAGTATTTT. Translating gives CAARDRTTDTQYF.

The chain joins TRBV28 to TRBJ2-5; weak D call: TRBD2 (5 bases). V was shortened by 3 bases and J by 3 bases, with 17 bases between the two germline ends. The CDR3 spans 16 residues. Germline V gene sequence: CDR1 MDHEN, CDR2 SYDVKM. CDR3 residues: CASSLGRRAQKETQYF. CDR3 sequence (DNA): TGTGCCAGCAGTTTGGGAAGGCGGGCACAAAAAGAGACCCAGTACTTC.

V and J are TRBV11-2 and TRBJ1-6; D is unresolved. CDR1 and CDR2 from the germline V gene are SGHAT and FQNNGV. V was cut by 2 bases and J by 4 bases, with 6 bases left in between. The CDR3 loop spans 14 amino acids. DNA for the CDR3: TGTGCCAGCAGCTTAAACCAGTATAATTCACCCCTCCACTTT. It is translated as CASSLNQYNSPLHF.

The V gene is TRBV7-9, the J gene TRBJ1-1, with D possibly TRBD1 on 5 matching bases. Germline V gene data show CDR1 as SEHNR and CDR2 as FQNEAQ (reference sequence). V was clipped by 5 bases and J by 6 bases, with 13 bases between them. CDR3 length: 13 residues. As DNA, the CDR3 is TGTGCCAGCAGCCCCCTAGGGGCGTCTGAAGCTTTCTTT. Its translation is CASSPLGASEAFF.

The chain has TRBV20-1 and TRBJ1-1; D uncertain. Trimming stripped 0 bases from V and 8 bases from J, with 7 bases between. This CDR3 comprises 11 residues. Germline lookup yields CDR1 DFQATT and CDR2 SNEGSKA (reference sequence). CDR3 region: CSARDFPEAFF. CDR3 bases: TGCAGTGCTAGAGACTTTCCCGAAGCTTTCTTT.

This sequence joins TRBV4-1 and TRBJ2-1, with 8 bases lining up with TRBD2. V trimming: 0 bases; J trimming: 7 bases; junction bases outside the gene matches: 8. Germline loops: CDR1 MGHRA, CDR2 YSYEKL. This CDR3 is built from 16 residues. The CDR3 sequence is CASSQDGFRGGNEQFF. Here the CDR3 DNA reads TGCGCCAGCAGCCAAGACGGTTTTCGGGGGGGGAATGAGCAGTTCTTC.

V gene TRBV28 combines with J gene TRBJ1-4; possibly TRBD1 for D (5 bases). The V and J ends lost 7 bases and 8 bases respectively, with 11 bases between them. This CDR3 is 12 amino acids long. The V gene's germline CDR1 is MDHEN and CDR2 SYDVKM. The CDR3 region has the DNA TGTGCCAGCAACCTACCAGGGGAAAAACTGTTTTTT. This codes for CASNLPGEKLFF.